The 7 T cell receptor beta chains listed next were all sequenced from one sample in a study of identical twins. Each CDR3 protein is one row after TCRdb ran MiXCR on the 5' RACE reads. Found here are 450,000 to 500,000 distinct CDR3 sequences, roughly an eighth of them singletons; the top ten hold approximately 0.98%. This same sample was also part of a study on yellow fever vaccine responses in identical twins.

Material for sequencing was CD4+ T cells sorted from blood. These receptors all stem from a woman in her late teens or twenties in good health.

V and J are TRBV14 and TRBJ2-3; D ambiguous. The V gene's germline CDR1 is SGHDN and CDR2 FVKESK. This CDR3 spans 14 amino acids. V was shortened by 4 bases and J by 6 bases, with 14 bases between the two germline ends. In DNA form, the CDR3 reads TGTGCCAGCAGCCCGGCCCCCGGTTGGGATACGCAGTATTTT. This sequence encodes CASSPAPGWDTQYF.

The chain carries TRBV12-3 or TRBV12-4 and TRBJ1-3; D gene unclear. V was pared by 7 bases and J by 2 bases, with 6 bases between. The CDR3 is 12 amino acids. The CDR3 spells CASNLAGNTIYF. The DNA of the CDR3 is TGTGCCAGCAATCTAGCTGGAAACACCATATATTTT.

This clonotype was seen a few times. The rearrangement links TRBV4-2 to TRBJ2-1, with D uncertain. Germline V gene data show CDR1 as LGHNA and CDR2 as YNFKEQ. This CDR3 contains 16 residues. Trimming cost V 0 bases and J 0 bases, with 9 bases left between them. The CDR3: CASSQDKRGSYNEQFF. The CDR3 nucleotides read TGTGCCAGCAGCCAAGACAAACGCGGCTCCTACAATGAGCAGTTCTTC.

This clonotype has only a few counts. The chain links TRBV19 to TRBJ2-7; a possible D gene is TRBD2 (6 bases). CDR3 length: 14 residues. Trimming removed 2 bases at V and 3 bases at J, with 11 bases between. Germline V gene data show CDR1 as LNHDA and CDR2 as SQIVND (reference sequence). CDR3 nucleotide sequence: TGTGCCAGTAGTATAACCGGACTAAGCTACGAGCAGTACTTC. Translation: CASSITGLSYEQYF.

This clonotype occurred a few times. This chain joins TRBV5-5 and TRBJ2-1; 10 nucleotides match TRBD1. This CDR3 comprises 18 residues. V gave up 9 bases and J gave up 0 bases; unmatched junction bases: 15. Germline lookup yields CDR1 SGHKS and CDR2 YYEKEE (reference sequence). DNA for the CDR3: TGTGCCACCACGAGGGGACAGGGGAAAGTGAGCTCCTACAATGAGCAGTTCTTC. Protein sequence: CATTRGQGKVSSYNEQFF.

This clonotype was observed a handful of times. The chain has TRBV20-1 and TRBJ1-5; 7 bases are shared with TRBD1. The germline V gene has CDR1 DFQATT and CDR2 SNEGSKA (reference sequence). V trimming: 5 bases; J trimming: 1 base; junction bases outside the gene matches: 5. The CDR3 has 14 amino acids. CDR3 coding DNA: TGCAGTGCTGGAAAAGGGGGCAGCAATCAGCCCCAGCATTTT. It codes for CSAGKGGSNQPQHF.

The rearrangement uses TRBV5-1 and TRBJ2-5, with D perhaps TRBD1 or TRBD2 (5 bases each). Between the trimmed V and J ends, which lost 3 bases and 2 bases, there was a span of 14 bases. Germline lookup yields CDR1 SGHRS and CDR2 YFSETQ. The CDR3 runs to 15 residues. The CDR3 is CASSSRDGLQETQYF. CDR3 DNA sequence: TGCGCCAGCAGCTCCCGGGACGGATTACAAGAGACCCAGTACTTC. Complete variable domain (other parts from reference TRBV5-1 and TRBJ2-5): KAGVTQTPRYLIKTRGQQVTLSCSPISGHRSVSWYQQTPGQGLQFLFEYFSETQRNKGNFPGRFSGRQFSNSRSEMNVSTLELGDSALYLCASSSRDGLQETQYFGPGTRLLVL.